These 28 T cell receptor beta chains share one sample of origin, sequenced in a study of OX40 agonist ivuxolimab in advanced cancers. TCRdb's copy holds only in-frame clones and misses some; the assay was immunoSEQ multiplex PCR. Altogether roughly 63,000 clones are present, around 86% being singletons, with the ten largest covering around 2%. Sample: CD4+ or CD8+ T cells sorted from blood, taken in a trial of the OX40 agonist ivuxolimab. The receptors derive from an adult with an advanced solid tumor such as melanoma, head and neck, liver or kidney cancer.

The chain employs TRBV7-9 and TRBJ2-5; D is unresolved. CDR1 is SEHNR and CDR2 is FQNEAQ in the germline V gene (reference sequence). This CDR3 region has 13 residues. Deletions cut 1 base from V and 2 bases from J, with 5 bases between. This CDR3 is CASSLGGQETQYF. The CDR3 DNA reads TGTGCCAGCAGCTTAGGTGGTCAAGAGACCCAGTACTTC. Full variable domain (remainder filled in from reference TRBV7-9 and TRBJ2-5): DTGVSQNPRHKITKRGQNVTFRCDPISEHNRLYWYRQTLGQGPEFLTYFQNEAQLEKSRLLSDRFSAERPKGSFSTLEIQRTEQGDSAMYLCASSLGGQETQYFGPGTRLLVL.

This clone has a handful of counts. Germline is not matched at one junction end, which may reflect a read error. The CDR3 DNA reads as TGTGCCAGCAGTTTGGGCAGGGGAGATAACTATGGCTACACCTTC. It yields the protein CASSLGRGDNYGYTF. The gene calls are TRBV5-4 and TRBJ1-2; perhaps TRBD1 as D (6 bases). Looked up from germline, CDR1 is SGHNT and CDR2 is YYREEE (reference sequence). The CDR3 is 15 amino acids.

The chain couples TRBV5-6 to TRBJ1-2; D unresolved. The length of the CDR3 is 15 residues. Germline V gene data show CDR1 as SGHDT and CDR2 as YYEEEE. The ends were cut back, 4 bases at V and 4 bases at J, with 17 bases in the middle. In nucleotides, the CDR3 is TGTGCCAGCAGCCTTCTCCGGACGGTTTTCTATGGCTACACCTTC. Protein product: CASSLLRTVFYGYTF.

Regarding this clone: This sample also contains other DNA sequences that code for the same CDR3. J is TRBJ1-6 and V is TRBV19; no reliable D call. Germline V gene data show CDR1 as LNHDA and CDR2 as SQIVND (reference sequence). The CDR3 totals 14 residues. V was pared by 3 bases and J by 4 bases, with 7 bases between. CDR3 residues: CASSIEGYNSPLHF. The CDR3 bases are TGTGCCAGTAGTATCGAAGGGTATAATTCACCCCTCCACTTT.

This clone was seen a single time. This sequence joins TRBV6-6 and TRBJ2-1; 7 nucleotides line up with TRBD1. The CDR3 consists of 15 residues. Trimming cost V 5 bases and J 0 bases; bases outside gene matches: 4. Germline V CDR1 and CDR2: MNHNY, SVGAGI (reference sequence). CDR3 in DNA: TGTGCCAGCAGTGCCCGACAGGGCTCCTACAATGAGCAGTTCTTC. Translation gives CASSARQGSYNEQFF.

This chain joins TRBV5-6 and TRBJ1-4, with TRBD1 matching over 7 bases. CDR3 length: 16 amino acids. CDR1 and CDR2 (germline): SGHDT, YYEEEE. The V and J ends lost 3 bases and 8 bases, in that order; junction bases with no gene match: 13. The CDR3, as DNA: TGTGCCAGCAGCTCGGAGACAGGGAGGTCGGGGGAAAAACTGTTTTTT. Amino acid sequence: CASSSETGRSGEKLFF.

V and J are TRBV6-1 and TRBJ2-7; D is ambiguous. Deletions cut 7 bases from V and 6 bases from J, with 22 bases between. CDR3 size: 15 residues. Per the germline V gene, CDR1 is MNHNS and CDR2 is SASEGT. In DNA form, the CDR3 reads TGTGCCAGCACCGTAGGGTCTATTGGGCTGGGCGAGCAGTACTTC. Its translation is CASTVGSIGLGEQYF.

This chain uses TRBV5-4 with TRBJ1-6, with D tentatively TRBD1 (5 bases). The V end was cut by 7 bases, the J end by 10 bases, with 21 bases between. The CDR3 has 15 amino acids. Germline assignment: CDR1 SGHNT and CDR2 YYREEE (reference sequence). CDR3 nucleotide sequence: TGTGCCAGCTCGCCGGGGCGGGCAGTTGGATCACCCCTCCACTTT. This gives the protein CASSPGRAVGSPLHF. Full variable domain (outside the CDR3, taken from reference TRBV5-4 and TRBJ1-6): ETGVTQSPTHLIKTRGQQVTLRCSSQSGHNTVSWYQQALGQGPQFIFQYYREEENGRGNFPPRFSGLQFPNYSSELNVNALELDDSALYLCASSPGRAVGSPLHFGNGTRLTVT.

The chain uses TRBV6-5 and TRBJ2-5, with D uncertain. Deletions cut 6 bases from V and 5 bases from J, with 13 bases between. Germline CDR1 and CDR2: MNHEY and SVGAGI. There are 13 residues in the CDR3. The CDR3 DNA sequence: TGTGCCAGCAGACCGCGTCCCTGGGAGACCCAGTACTTC. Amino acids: CASRPRPWETQYF.

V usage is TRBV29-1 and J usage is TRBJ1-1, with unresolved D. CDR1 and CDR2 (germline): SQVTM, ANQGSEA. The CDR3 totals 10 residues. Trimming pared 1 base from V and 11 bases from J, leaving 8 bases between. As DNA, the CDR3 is TGCAGCGTTGAAGGGGCCGGTGCTTTCTTT. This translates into CSVEGAGAFF.

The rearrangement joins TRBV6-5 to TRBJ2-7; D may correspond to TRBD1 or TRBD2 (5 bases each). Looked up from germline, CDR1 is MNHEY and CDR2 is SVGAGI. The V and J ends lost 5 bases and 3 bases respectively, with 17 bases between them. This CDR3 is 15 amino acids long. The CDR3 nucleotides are TGTGCCAGCAGTGCACGCCTATCTGGGGGCTACGAGCAGTACTTC. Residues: CASSARLSGGYEQYF.

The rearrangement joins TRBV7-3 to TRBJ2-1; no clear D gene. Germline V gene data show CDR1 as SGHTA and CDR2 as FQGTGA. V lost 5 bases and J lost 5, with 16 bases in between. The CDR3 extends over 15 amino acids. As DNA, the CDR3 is TGTGCCAGCAGCCCCCCCGGGCGCTCTAACAATGAGCAGTTCTTC. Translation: CASSPPGRSNNEQFF. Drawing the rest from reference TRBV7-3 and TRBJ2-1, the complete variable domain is GAGVSQTPSNKVTEKGKYVELRCDPISGHTALYWYRQSLGQGPEFLIYFQGTGAADDSGLPNDRFFAVRPEGSVSTLKIQRTERGDSAVYLCASSPPGRSNNEQFFGPGTRLTVL.

The CDR3 loop is CASSLGAGANVLTF. CDR3 coding DNA: TGTGCCAGCAGCTTAGGGGCTGGGGCCAACGTCCTGACTTTC. The J gene is TRBJ2-6, the V gene TRBV11-2, with D unresolved. The V end was cut by 1 base, the J end by 2 bases, with 3 bases between. Germline values: CDR1 SGHAT, CDR2 FQNNGV. The CDR3 totals 14 residues. The complete variable domain, with remaining parts taken from reference TRBV11-2 and TRBJ2-6, reads EAGVAQSPRYKIIEKRQSVAFWCNPISGHATLYWYQQILGQGPKLLIQFQNNGVVDDSQLPKDRFSAERLKGVDSTLKIQPAKLEDSAVYLCASSLGAGANVLTFGAGSRLTVL.

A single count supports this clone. CDR3 amino acids: CASSVGQENTEAFF. The CDR3, as DNA: TGCGCCAGCAGCGTAGGACAGGAGAACACTGAAGCTTTCTTT. J is TRBJ1-1 and V is TRBV5-1; 7 bases agree with TRBD1. Germline V gene lookup returns CDR1 SGHRS and CDR2 YFSETQ. Losses at the gene ends were 4 bases for V and 1 base for J; bases not matched to a gene: 4. There are 14 residues in the CDR3.

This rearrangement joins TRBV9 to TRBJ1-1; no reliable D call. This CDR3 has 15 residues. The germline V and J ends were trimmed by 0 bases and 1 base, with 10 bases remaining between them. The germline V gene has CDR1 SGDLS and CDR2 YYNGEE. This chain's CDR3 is CASSVEAQPNTEAFF. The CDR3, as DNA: TGTGCCAGCAGCGTAGAAGCACAGCCGAACACTGAAGCTTTCTTT.

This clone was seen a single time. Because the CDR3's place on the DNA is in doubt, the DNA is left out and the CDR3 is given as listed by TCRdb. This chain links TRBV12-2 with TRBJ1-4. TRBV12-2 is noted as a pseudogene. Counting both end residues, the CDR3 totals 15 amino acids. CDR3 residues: CASRLWGDGNEKLFF.

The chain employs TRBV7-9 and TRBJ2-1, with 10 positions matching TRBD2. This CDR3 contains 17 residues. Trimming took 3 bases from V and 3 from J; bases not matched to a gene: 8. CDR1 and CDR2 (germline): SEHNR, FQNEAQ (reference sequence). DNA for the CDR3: TGTGCCAGCAGCTTTAGGGCTAGCGGGAGAGGCTACAATGAGCAGTTCTTC. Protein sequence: CASSFRASGRGYNEQFF.

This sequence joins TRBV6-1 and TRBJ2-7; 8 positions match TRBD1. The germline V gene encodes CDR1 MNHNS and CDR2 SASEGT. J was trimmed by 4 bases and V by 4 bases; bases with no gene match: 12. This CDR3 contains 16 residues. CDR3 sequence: CASSASTGTGPYEQYF. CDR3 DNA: TGTGCCAGCAGTGCATCCACCGGGACAGGCCCTTACGAGCAGTACTTC.

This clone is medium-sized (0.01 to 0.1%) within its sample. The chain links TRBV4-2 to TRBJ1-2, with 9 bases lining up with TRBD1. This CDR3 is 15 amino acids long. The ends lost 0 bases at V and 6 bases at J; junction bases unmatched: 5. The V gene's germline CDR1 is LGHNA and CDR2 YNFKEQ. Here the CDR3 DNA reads TGTGCCAGCAGCCAAGATAGGGGGACAGGGCATGGCTACACCTTC. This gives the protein CASSQDRGTGHGYTF.

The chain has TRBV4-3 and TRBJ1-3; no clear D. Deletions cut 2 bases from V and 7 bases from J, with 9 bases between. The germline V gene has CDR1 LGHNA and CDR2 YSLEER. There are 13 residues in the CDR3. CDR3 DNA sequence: TGCGCCAGCAGCCAAAATGGAGCCAACACCATATATTTT. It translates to CASSQNGANTIYF.

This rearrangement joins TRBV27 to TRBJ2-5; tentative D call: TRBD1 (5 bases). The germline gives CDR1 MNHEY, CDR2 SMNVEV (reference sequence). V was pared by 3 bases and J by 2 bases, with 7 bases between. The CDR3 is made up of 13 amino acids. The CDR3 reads CASSFDRQETQYF. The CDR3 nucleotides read TGTGCCAGCAGTTTCGACAGACAAGAGACCCAGTACTTC.

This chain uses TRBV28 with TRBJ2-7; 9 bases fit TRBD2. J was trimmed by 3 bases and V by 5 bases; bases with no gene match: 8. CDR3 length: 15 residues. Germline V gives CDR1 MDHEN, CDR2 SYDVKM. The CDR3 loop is CASSVSGSMFYEQYF. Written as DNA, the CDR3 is TGTGCCAGCAGTGTTAGCGGGAGCATGTTCTACGAGCAGTACTTC.

CDR3 coding DNA: TGTGCCAGCAGCCAAGAAGCTCGGCGGCCGAACACCGGGGAGCTGTTTTTT. Amino acids: CASSQEARRPNTGELFF. The V gene is TRBV4-2, the J gene TRBJ2-2; D call uncertain. CDR1 is LGHNA and CDR2 is YNFKEQ in the germline V gene. This CDR3 has 17 residues. Trimming took off 0 bases at V and 0 bases at J, with 11 bases between the two ends.

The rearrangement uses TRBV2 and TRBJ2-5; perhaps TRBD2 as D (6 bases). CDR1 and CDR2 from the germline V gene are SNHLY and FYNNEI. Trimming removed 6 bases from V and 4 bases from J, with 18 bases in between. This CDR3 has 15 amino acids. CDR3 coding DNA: TGTGCCAGCAGGAAAGGGACTTATGAGGGAGAGACCCAGTACTTC. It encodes CASRKGTYEGETQYF.

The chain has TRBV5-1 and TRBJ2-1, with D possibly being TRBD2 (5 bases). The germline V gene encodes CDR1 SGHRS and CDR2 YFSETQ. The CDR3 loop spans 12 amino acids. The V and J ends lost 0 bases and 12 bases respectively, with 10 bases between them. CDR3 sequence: CASSLGSEGQFF. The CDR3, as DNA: TGCGCCAGCAGCTTGGGGTCCGAGGGGCAGTTCTTC.

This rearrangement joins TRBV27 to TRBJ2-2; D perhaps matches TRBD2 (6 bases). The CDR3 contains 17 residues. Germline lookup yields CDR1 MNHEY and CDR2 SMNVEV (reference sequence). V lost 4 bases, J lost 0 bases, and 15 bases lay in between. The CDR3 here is CASSSLIAVANTGELFF. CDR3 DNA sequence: TGTGCCAGCAGTTCACTAATAGCGGTCGCGAACACCGGGGAGCTGTTTTTT.

This CDR3 is CASSTVRDSNSPLHF. The CDR3 DNA reads TGTGCCAGTAGTACCGTCCGGGACAGCAATTCACCCCTCCACTTT. The genes are TRBV19 and TRBJ1-6, with TRBD1 matching 7 bases. CDR3 size: 15 residues. In germline, CDR1 is LNHDA, CDR2 SQIVND (reference sequence). V lost 4 bases to trimming and J lost 7 bases; unmatched junction nucleotides: 7.

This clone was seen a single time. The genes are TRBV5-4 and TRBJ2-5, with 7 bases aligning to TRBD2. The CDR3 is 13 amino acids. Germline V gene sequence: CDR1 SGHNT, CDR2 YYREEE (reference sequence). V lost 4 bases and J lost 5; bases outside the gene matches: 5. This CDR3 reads CASSLGTMETQYF. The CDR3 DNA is TGTGCCAGCAGCCTTGGGACTATGGAGACCCAGTACTTC. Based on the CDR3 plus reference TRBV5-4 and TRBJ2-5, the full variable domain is ETGVTQSPTHLIKTRGQQVTLRCSSQSGHNTVSWYQQALGQGPQFIFQYYREEENGRGNFPPRFSGLQFPNYSSELNVNALELDDSALYLCASSLGTMETQYFGPGTRLLVL.